Following are 14 T cell receptor beta chains from one sample sequenced in a study of cytomegalovirus exposure and HLA in healthy donors. This PCR relied on a set of 60 Vbeta primers and 13 Jbeta primers. Assay: immunoSEQ multiplex PCR; the TCRdb copy retains only in-frame clones and omits some. The top ten clones hold 5.7% of a sample with tens of thousands of clones, about 60% of them seen once. The specimen was PBMCs. The receptors originated from a man aged 30 to 39 in good health and CMV-seropositive.

The genes are TRBV7-2 and TRBJ2-3; 8 bases line up with TRBD2. The CDR3 runs 19 residues. In germline, CDR1 is SGHTA, CDR2 FQGNSA. The junction had 13 bases not matched to a gene; V was cut back by 2 bases and J by 0 bases. The chain's CDR3 is CASSLRVRSGGTSTDTQYF. CDR3 bases: TGTGCCAGCAGCTTAAGGGTCAGGAGCGGGGGTACTAGCACAGATACGCAGTATTTT.

The CDR3 DNA sequence: TGTGCCAGCAGTTCCAGGGGCCTGGGGGAGCAGTACTTC. This codes for CASSSRGLGEQYF. The chain employs TRBV28 and TRBJ2-7; tentative D call: TRBD1 (6 bases). The CDR3 spans 13 residues. V was cut by 4 bases and J by 7 bases, with 14 bases left in between. Germline V gene data show CDR1 as MDHEN and CDR2 as SYDVKM.

The chain joins TRBV5-1 to TRBJ2-5; 7 positions agree with TRBD1. The germline V gene has CDR1 SGHRS and CDR2 YFSETQ. Germline trimming cut 4 bases from V and 4 bases from J; bases unmatched to any gene: 4. The CDR3 covers 13 residues. CDR3 amino acids: CASSTGQTETQYF. CDR3 nucleotides: TGCGCCAGCAGCACGGGACAGACAGAGACCCAGTACTTC. The entire variable domain, with the rest obtained from reference TRBV5-1 and TRBJ2-5, is as follows: KAGVTQTPRYLIKTRGQQVTLSCSPISGHRSVSWYQQTPGQGLQFLFEYFSETQRNKGNFPGRFSGRQFSNSRSEMNVSTLELGDSALYLCASSTGQTETQYFGPGTRLLVL.

The gene calls are TRBV4-3 and TRBJ2-3; possible D gene TRBD1, 5 bases. Looked up from germline, CDR1 is LGHNA and CDR2 is YSLEER. The CDR3 totals 13 residues. V gave up 0 bases and J gave up 11 bases, with 12 bases separating them. The CDR3, as DNA: TGCGCCAGCAGCCAAGATCCTCAGGGTGGGCAGTATTTT. Encoded protein: CASSQDPQGGQYF.

The V gene is TRBV7-8, the J gene TRBJ2-5, with D uncertain. This CDR3 comprises 12 residues. With 6 bases removed from V and 2 bases from J, the gap between germline ends came to 7 bases. Germline CDR1 is SGHVS and CDR2 is FQNEAQ. CDR3 bases: TGTGCCAGCAGTAAACGGCAAGAGACCCAGTACTTC. Protein product: CASSKRQETQYF.

This clone occurred a few times. The chain carries TRBV5-7 and TRBJ2-5, with 9 bases that match TRBD1. TRBV5-7 falls under the ORF class, with uncertain function. Germline trimming cut 4 bases from V and 1 base from J; bases unmatched to any gene: 17. The CDR3 runs 19 residues. The CDR3 region has the DNA TGTGCCAGCAGCCTGTCCCGGGGACAGGGAGAATGGTTCCAAGAGACCCAGTACTTC. This encodes CASSLSRGQGEWFQETQYF.

The CDR3 DNA reads TGCGCCAGCAGCTTGGGGGGCAGGGTAGGAGAGACCCAGTACTTC. It is translated as CASSLGGRVGETQYF. The chain uses TRBV5-1 and TRBJ2-5, with D possibly being TRBD1 (5 bases). Germline-derived CDR1 and CDR2 are SGHRS and YFSETQ. V gave up 0 bases and J gave up 4 bases, with 13 bases separating them. The CDR3 sequence is 15 residues long.

The V and J genes are TRBV11-2 and TRBJ2-5, with no clear D. The assigned J gene may be wrong: the sequence end matches TRBJ2-7 better. The length of the CDR3 is 14 residues. The V gene's germline CDR1 is SGHAT and CDR2 FQNNGV. The CDR3, as DNA: TGTGCCAGCAGCTTAGGTCTCCGGGTTCACGAGCAGTACTTC. Translating it yields CASSLGLRVHEQYF.

The chain couples TRBV7-3 to TRBJ2-2; TRBD1 matches at 8 bases. The CDR3 sequence is 15 residues long. The V gene's germline CDR1 is SGHTA and CDR2 FQGTGA. V lost 1 base and J lost 7; bases outside the gene matches: 5. CDR3 sequence: CASSLSGQGHGELFF. In DNA, the CDR3 is TGTGCCAGCAGCTTAAGTGGACAGGGTCACGGGGAGCTGTTTTTT.

This clone was counted a single time. V and J are TRBV7-2 and TRBJ2-3, with TRBD2 matching over 7 bases. Trimming at V came to 1 base and at J to 7 bases, leaving 8 bases not matched to a gene. The V gene's germline CDR1 is SGHTA and CDR2 FQGNSA. This CDR3 contains 15 residues. CDR3 region: CASSLVGGSENTQYF. CDR3 bases: TGTGCCAGCAGCTTAGTCGGGGGGTCAGAAAATACGCAGTATTTT.

This clone was counted a single time. The chain couples TRBV2 to TRBJ1-6; D remains unclear. V dropped 6 bases and J dropped 6 bases, with 12 bases sitting between them. The germline V gene has CDR1 SNHLY and CDR2 FYNNEI. This CDR3 has 14 residues. CDR3 loop: CASSPRSGNSPLHF. The CDR3 DNA reads as TGTGCCAGCAGCCCCCGTTCGGGTAATTCACCCCTCCACTTT.

The CDR3 DNA reads TGTGCCAGCAGCCAACAGGGGGCTGTAAGTGGCTACACCTTC. This translates into CASSQQGAVSGYTF. This chain joins TRBV7-2 and TRBJ1-2; TRBD1 agrees at 9 bases. This CDR3 has 14 residues. CDR1 is SGHTA, CDR2 FQGNSA, per germline. The V segment lost 5 bases and the J segment 7 bases; nucleotides outside the gene matches: 8.

This clone occurred a few times. V is TRBV30 and J is TRBJ2-4, with 9 bases aligning to TRBD2. The CDR3 runs 17 residues. Germline V gene data show CDR1 as GTSNPN and CDR2 as SVGIG (reference sequence). V gave up 0 bases and J gave up 3 bases; unmatched junction bases: 9. As DNA, the CDR3 is TGTGCCTGGAGTGTAGCAAGCGGGAGGAGGGACAAAAACATTCAGTACTTC. Encoded protein: CAWSVASGRRDKNIQYF.

This clone was counted between two and nine times. The chain joins TRBV28 to TRBJ1-2, with 7 bases identical to TRBD1. The V and J ends lost 8 bases and 1 base, in that order; junction bases with no gene match: 1. The CDR3 is made up of 12 amino acids. CDR1 and CDR2 (germline): MDHEN, SYDVKM. In DNA form, the CDR3 reads TGTGCCAGCCAGGGGGATAACTATGGCTACACCTTC. Amino acid sequence: CASQGDNYGYTF.